Below, 4 T cell receptor beta chains from the same sample are listed, as sequenced in a study of CD8 T cells in ankylosing spondylitis. Each CDR3 protein gets one entry after TCRdb re-called the 5' RACE reads with MiXCR. The data hold 39,000 or so distinct CDR3 sequences, with less than 4% observed a single time. The sequenced sample consisted of blood, either unsorted or a sorted T cell fraction (not recorded which). The receptors were sampled from a male donor with ankylosing spondylitis or in good health (not recorded which).

Comments on this clonotype: A read error may explain this, as a much larger clone is one base away. J is TRBJ1-5 and V is TRBV9, with D possibly matching TRBD1 (6 bases). CDR3 length: 14 amino acids. Germline lookup yields CDR1 SGDLS and CDR2 YYNGEE. Trimming took 3 bases from V and 3 from J, leaving 10 bases between them. The CDR3 spells CASSEGGYNQPQHF. Written as DNA, the CDR3 is TGTGCCAGCAGCGAGGGGGGATACAATCAGCCCCAGCATTTT.

This clonotype has a count of ten or more. CDR3 amino acids: CASSVDSAGTDTQYF. For the CDR3, the DNA is TGTGCCAGCAGCGTAGATTCGGCAGGCACAGATACGCAGTATTTT. V usage is TRBV9 and J usage is TRBJ2-3; no clear D gene. This CDR3 region has 15 residues. Trimming pared 0 bases from V and 1 base from J, leaving 9 bases between. Germline lookup yields CDR1 SGDLS and CDR2 YYNGEE.

This clonotype was detected ten times or more. The chain uses TRBV9 and TRBJ2-3; D is perhaps TRBD1 or TRBD2 (5 bases each). The germline V gene encodes CDR1 SGDLS and CDR2 YYNGEE. The CDR3 spans 13 residues. V was shortened by 6 bases and J by 2 bases, with 10 bases between the two germline ends. This CDR3 is CASTAGATDTQYF. The CDR3 DNA reads as TGTGCCAGCACCGCCGGGGCCACAGATACGCAGTATTTT.

This clonotype was counted ten times or more. The chain employs TRBV9 and TRBJ2-3, with D possibly matching TRBD1 (5 bases). This CDR3 region has 16 residues. Germline CDR1 is SGDLS and CDR2 is YYNGEE. Trimming removed 0 bases from V and 0 bases from J, with 11 bases in between. DNA of the CDR3: TGTGCCAGCAGCGTAGCTATTGGGGCTAGCACAGATACGCAGTATTTT. Its protein product is CASSVAIGASTDTQYF. Combining the CDR3 with reference TRBV9 and TRBJ2-3 gives the whole variable domain DSGVTQTPKHLITATGQRVTLRCSPRSGDLSVYWYQQSLDQGLQFLIQYYNGEERAKGNILERFSAQQFPDLHSELNLSSLELGDSALYFCASSVAIGASTDTQYFGPGTRLTVL.